The subject of this entry is one TCR beta chain. Its matching antigen is unknown. These data are taken from a study of post-analysis software for immune sequencing data. Study-level results: The F measure placed samples prepared in the same batch into strongly shared clusters. Significantly lower normalized Chao1 diversity was found in patients with multiple sclerosis relative to controls. Four or five TRBV segments (TRBV5-6, TRBV5-1 and TRBV20-1 among them) occurred more frequently in patients than in controls.

This CDR3 is built from 16 residues. Germline V gene sequence: CDR1 MGHRA, CDR2 YSYEKL. The ends were cut back, 4 bases at V and 1 base at J, with 14 bases in the middle. Unique molecular identifiers were built into the TCR beta cDNA libraries. In TCRdb, the PCR reads were re-called with MiXCR into one record per CDR3 protein. The repertoire includes hundreds of thousands of distinct CDR3 sequences, under 70% of them detected once, and about 4.8% sits in the top ten. The sequenced sample consisted of blood. This sequence originates from a girl between 10 and 17 years old with multiple sclerosis. The genes are TRBV4-1 and TRBJ2-1; no clear D gene. The CDR3 spells CASSLRSGDSYNEQFF. CDR3 DNA sequence: TGCGCCAGCAGCCTCCGCAGTGGTGATTCCTACAATGAGCAGTTCTTC.